This T cell receptor beta chain was captured in a study of blood T cell repertoires in COVID-19. Germline lookup yields CDR1 LNHDA and CDR2 SQIVND (reference sequence). J gave up 4 bases and V 2 bases, and 2 bases lay outside the gene matches. This CDR3 is 14 amino acids long. The repertoire was sequenced with immunoSEQ multiplex PCR; TCRdb's copy has only in-frame clones and lacks some. Among some 340,000 clones, less than 90% were seen once, and the ten largest hold about 4.9%. The TCR originated in a woman aged 50 to 65 who had recovered from COVID-19. Sequenced material: PBMCs or T cells enriched from blood (not recorded which). V usage is TRBV19 and J usage is TRBJ2-1; 7 nucleotides match TRBD2. The CDR3 is CASSILADYNEQFF. As DNA, the CDR3 is TGTGCCAGTAGTATACTAGCGGATTACAATGAGCAGTTCTTC.